This is a list of T cell receptor beta chains from one sample in a study of T cell changes during pregnancy in multiple sclerosis. Only in-frame clones appear in the TCRdb table, and some are missing; sequencing was by immunoSEQ multiplex PCR. The sample shows about 50,000 clones, more than 85% of them seen only once. The sample here was CD4+ T cells from peripheral blood mononuclear cells, taken after pregnancy. Receptors were obtained from a female donor with multiple sclerosis, enrolled in a pregnancy study. CDR3s include the opening cysteine and the closing phenylalanine or tryptophan. Fields, in order: V gene, clone size, D gene, J gene, CDR3 protein, CDR3 DNA. D genes are given only for firm matches. Rows may omit the clone size; those that give it use once, few, many or a size class.

>TRBV28|.|.|TRBJ1-2
CASSLAGSGYTF
TGTGCCAGCAGTTTAGCGGGTTCTGGCTACACCTTC
>TRBV5-1|.|TRBD1|TRBJ2-5
CASSLARTGQETQYF
TGCGCCAGCAGCTTGGCCAGGACAGGCCAAGAGACCCAGTACTTC
>TRBV27|.|TRBD2|TRBJ2-3
CASSSGLALLRGGTDTQYF
TGTGCCAGCAGTTCGGGACTAGCGCTTCTTCGGGGAGGCACAGATACGCAGTATTTT
>TRBV6-1|.|.|TRBJ2-7
CASKMRDSSYEQYF
TGTGCCAGCAAAATGCGGGACAGCTCCTACGAGCAGTACTTC
>TRBV19|.|TRBD2|TRBJ2-3
CASSNLLARSTDTQYF
TGTGCCAGTAGTAACCTACTAGCGCGTAGCACAGATACGCAGTATTTT
>TRBV2|many|.|TRBJ2-5
CASSEVGGARETQYF
TGTGCCAGCAGTGAGGTGGGGGGGGCGAGGGAGACCCAGTACTTC
>TRBV18|.|.|TRBJ2-5
CASSSYQETQYF
TGTGCCAGCTCATCGTACCAAGAGACCCAGTACTTC
>TRBV30|once|.|TRBJ2-6
CAWSVGHRVPSGANVLTF
TGTGCCTGGAGTGTAGGTCACAGGGTTCCATCTGGGGCCAACGTCCTGACTTTC
>TRBV5-5|.|.|TRBJ1-1
CASSLAEQRDTEAFF
TGTGCCAGCAGCTTGGCCGAACAGCGGGACACTGAAGCTTTCTTT
>TRBV5-1|.|TRBD1|TRBJ2-1
CASSQGQGLRFGSYNEQFF
TGCGCCAGCAGCCAGGGACAGGGGCTAAGATTTGGGTCCTACAATGAGCAGTTCTTC
>TRBV11-2|.|.|TRBJ2-7
CASSLGATTYYEQYF
TGTGCCAGCAGCTTAGGGGCCACGACCTACTACGAGCAGTACTTC
>TRBV27|.|TRBD1|TRBJ1-1
CASSLLTSSGGTEAFF
TGTGCCAGCAGTTTATTAACGAGTTCAGGGGGCACTGAAGCTTTCTTT
>TRBV18|.|TRBD1|TRBJ1-4
CASSHDRGRRDEKLFF
TGTGCCAGCTCCCACGACAGGGGCCGAAGGGATGAAAAACTGTTTTTT
>TRBV7-2|.|TRBD2|TRBJ2-1
CASSLGGTSGNNEQFF
TGTGCCAGCAGCTTAGGAGGGACTAGCGGGAATAATGAGCAGTTCTTC
>TRBV5-4|.|TRBD2|TRBJ2-1
CASSQGLAGGYEQFF
TGTGCCAGCAGCCAGGGACTAGCGGGAGGGTATGAGCAGTTCTTC
>TRBV5-1|.|.|TRBJ2-5
CASSGKSGAPGETQYF
TGCGCCAGCAGTGGGAAATCGGGAGCCCCAGGAGAGACCCAGTACTTC
>TRBV2|.|TRBD1|TRBJ2-1
CASSELGQAYNEQFF
TGTGCCAGCAGTGAACTGGGACAGGCCTACAATGAGCAGTTCTTC
>TRBV5-1|once|TRBD2|TRBJ2-2
CASSLRTSSGRGTGELFF
TGCGCCAGCAGCTTGAGGACGAGTAGCGGGAGGGGGACCGGGGAGCTGTTTTTT
>TRBV7-8|.|TRBD1|TRBJ1-1
CASSLAETGAKAFF
TGTGCCAGCAGCTTAGCGGAGACAGGGGCTAAAGCTTTCTTT
>TRBV7-8|.|TRBD1|TRBJ1-3
CASSTGTGSSGNTIYF
TGTGCCAGCAGTACCGGGACAGGTAGCTCTGGAAACACCATATATTTT
>TRBV18|.|TRBD2|TRBJ2-7
CASLLRAGADYEQYF
TGTGCCAGCCTTTTGCGAGCGGGAGCAGACTACGAGCAGTACTTC
>TRBV27|.|TRBD2|TRBJ2-4
CASRLGTSGLGGIQYF
TGTGCCAGCAGACTAGGGACTAGCGGGCTGGGCGGCATTCAGTACTTC
>TRBV7-9|.|TRBD2|TRBJ2-3
CASSLAGTNTQYF
TGTGCCAGCAGCCTAGCGGGTACTAATACGCAGTATTTT
>TRBV30|once|.|TRBJ1-4
CAWSFGGEFGEKLFF
TGTGCCTGGTCTTTTGGGGGGGAGTTTGGTGAAAAACTGTTTTTT
>TRBV19|.|.|TRBJ1-2
CASSTDSRYGYTF
TGTGCCAGTAGTACCGACAGCCGCTATGGCTACACCTTC
>TRBV14|.|TRBD2|TRBJ2-1
CASSQDPGLAYYNEQFF
TGTGCCAGCAGCCAAGACCCGGGACTAGCGTATTACAATGAGCAGTTCTTC
>TRBV11-1|.|TRBD2|TRBJ2-1
CASSLDSGSWYNEQFF
TGTGCCAGCAGCTTAGATAGCGGGAGCTGGTACAATGAGCAGTTCTTC
>TRBV18|.|TRBD1|TRBJ2-5
CASSRDRRETQYF
TGTGCCAGCTCACGGGACAGACGGGAGACCCAGTACTTC
>TRBV4-2|.|.|TRBJ1-5
CASSQVDWYSNQPQHF
TGTGCCAGCAGCCAAGTTGACTGGTATAGCAATCAGCCCCAGCATTTT
>TRBV2|once|.|TRBJ2-7
CASSGQDSYEQYF
TGTGCCAGCAGTGGACAGGACTCCTACGAGCAGTACTTC
>TRBV18|.|.|TRBJ2-1
CASSPKRDEQFF
TGTGCCAGCTCACCAAAGAGGGATGAGCAGTTCTTC
>TRBV28|.|TRBD1|TRBJ1-2
CASSLSGTGARGYTF
TGTGCCAGCAGTTTATCGGGGACAGGGGCGCGGGGCTACACCTTC
>TRBV28|.|TRBD1|TRBJ2-7
CASSSTGTGAYEQYF
TGTGCCAGCAGTTCTACCGGGACAGGGGCATACGAGCAGTACTTC
>TRBV10-3|.|.|TRBJ2-5
CAISGGAAADLQETQYF
TGTGCCATCAGCGGCGGGGCGGCAGCCGACCTCCAAGAGACCCAGTACTTC
>TRBV11-2|.|.|TRBJ2-1
CASTRIRDYNEQFF
TGTGCCAGCACCCGGATACGGGACTACAATGAGCAGTTCTTC
>TRBV6-5|.|TRBD2|TRBJ2-1
CASSPRTSGVGEQFF
TGTGCCAGCAGCCCACGGACTAGTGGGGTTGGAGAGCAGTTCTTC
>TRBV18|.|TRBD1|TRBJ1-4
CASSLQQGEKLFF
TGTGCCAGCTCACTCCAACAGGGGGAAAAACTGTTTTTT
>TRBV6-1|once|TRBD1|TRBJ2-7
CASSLGQGVYEQYF
TGTGCCAGCAGCCTTGGACAGGGGGTTTACGAGCAGTACTTC
>TRBV11-2|.|TRBD1|TRBJ1-1
CASRLTGGGTEAFF
TGTGCCAGCAGGCTGACAGGGGGCGGAACTGAAGCTTTCTTT
>TRBV27|.|.|TRBJ2-7
CASSFAGTKIYEQYF
TGTGCCAGCAGTTTCGCCGGGACAAAAATCTACGAGCAGTACTTC
>TRBV5-1|.|.|TRBJ1-2
CASQAGGEGGYTF
TGCGCCAGCCAAGCGGGAGGGGAGGGCGGCTACACCTTC
>TRBV2|.|TRBD1|TRBJ1-4
CASSYGTGGEKLFF
TGTGCCAGCAGTTATGGGACAGGGGGGGAAAAACTGTTTTTT
>TRBV7-2|.|TRBD2|TRBJ2-3
CASSFSGSADTQYF
TGTGCCAGCAGCTTTAGCGGGAGCGCAGATACGCAGTATTTT
>TRBV11-2|.|TRBD1|TRBJ2-4
CASSQIDRGRAKNIQYF
TGTGCCAGCAGCCAAATTGACAGGGGGCGAGCCAAAAACATTCAGTACTTC
>TRBV30|.|.|TRBJ2-7
CAWTVRTVGSYEQYF
TGTGCCTGGACTGTCCGGACAGTGGGATCCTACGAGCAGTACTTC